Presented here are 12 T cell receptor beta chains from one specimen sequenced in a study of OX40 agonist ivuxolimab in advanced cancers. Data came from immunoSEQ multiplex PCR; TCRdb stores just in-frame clones and leaves some out. Among tens of thousands of clones listed, more than 85% were seen once. This specimen was CD4+ or CD8+ T cells sorted from blood, taken in a trial of the OX40 agonist ivuxolimab. The receptors originated from an adult with an advanced solid tumor such as melanoma, head and neck, liver or kidney cancer.

This chain links TRBV6-6 with TRBJ1-6; tentatively, D is TRBD1 (5 bases). Germline CDR1 is MNHNY and CDR2 is SVGAGI (reference sequence). V lost 11 bases to trimming and J lost 10 bases, with 18 bases between them. The CDR3 runs 13 residues. CDR3 sequence reads: CAHLGPGVSPLHF. CDR3 bases: TGTGCCCACCTCGGACCGGGGGTATCACCCCTCCACTTT.

V usage is TRBV11-2 and J usage is TRBJ2-5, with D tentatively TRBD2 (6 bases). The J call may not be correct, given that the DNA end is closer to TRBJ2-7. The CDR3 is 14 residues long. Per the germline V gene, CDR1 is SGHAT and CDR2 is FQNNGV. CDR3 residues: CASSLGGNHYEQYF. CDR3 nucleotides: TGTGCCAGCAGCTTAGGCGGGAATCACTACGAGCAGTACTTC.

The rearrangement links TRBV11-2 to TRBJ2-6; D is undetermined. Germline V CDR1 and CDR2: SGHAT, FQNNGV. This CDR3 has 15 residues. The germline V and J ends were trimmed by 3 bases and 1 base, with 7 bases remaining between them. The CDR3 here is CASSLVLSGANVLTF. CDR3 in DNA: TGTGCCAGCAGCTTGGTTTTGTCTGGGGCCAACGTCCTGACTTTC.

This clone was seen a single time. The V gene is TRBV27, the J gene TRBJ2-7; 12 bases match TRBD2. Germline-derived CDR1 and CDR2 are MNHEY and SMNVEV (reference sequence). The V gene end was trimmed by 2 bases and the J gene end by 4 bases; junction bases not matched to a gene: 3. The CDR3 covers 15 residues. The CDR3: CASSLSGLAGYEQYF. DNA for the CDR3: TGTGCCAGCAGTTTAAGCGGACTAGCGGGGTACGAGCAGTACTTC.

The rearrangement joins TRBV27 to TRBJ2-7; TRBD1 agrees at 8 bases. The V and J ends lost 5 bases and 4 bases, in that order; junction bases with no gene match: 10. The CDR3 spans 15 residues. Per the germline V gene, CDR1 is MNHEY and CDR2 is SMNVEV (reference sequence). For the CDR3, the DNA is TGTGCCAGCAGTCTTGGACAGGGCAATAGGTACGAGCAGTACTTC. Protein product: CASSLGQGNRYEQYF.

CDR3 bases: TGTGCCAGCAGCTCGGGGGGTACGCAGTATTTT. Its protein is CASSSGGTQYF. This sequence joins TRBV7-6 and TRBJ2-3; 7 bases agree with TRBD2. V dropped 4 bases and J dropped 8; count of bases not matched to a gene: 0. The CDR3 runs to 11 residues. Germline assignment: CDR1 SGHVS and CDR2 FNYEAQ.

V gene TRBV27 combines with J gene TRBJ2-6; D possibly corresponds to TRBD2 (5 bases). Germline loops: CDR1 MNHEY, CDR2 SMNVEV (reference sequence). Trimming pared 5 bases from V and 0 bases from J, leaving 8 bases between. There are 15 residues in the CDR3. The CDR3 coding sequence is TGTGCCAGCAGTACGGGGTTCTCTGGGGCCAACGTCCTGACTTTC. Its translation is CASSTGFSGANVLTF.

The rearrangement uses TRBV4-1 and TRBJ2-7, with D possibly TRBD1 on 6 matching bases. The CDR3 runs to 12 residues. Per the germline V gene, CDR1 is MGHRA and CDR2 is YSYEKL. Trimming removed 1 base from V and 7 bases from J, with 8 bases in between. Here the CDR3 reads CASSQGGPEQYF. The CDR3, as DNA: TGCGCCAGCAGCCAAGGGGGGCCGGAGCAGTACTTC.

V gene TRBV4-3 combines with J gene TRBJ1-5, with 11 bases matching TRBD1. This CDR3 has 17 residues. Germline V gene lookup returns CDR1 LGHNA and CDR2 YSLEER. Trimming took 0 bases from V and 9 from J; bases not matched to a gene: 10. The CDR3: CASSQDRRDRGDRPQHF. DNA for the CDR3: TGCGCCAGCAGCCAAGATAGGCGGGACAGGGGGGATCGGCCCCAGCATTTT.

This rearrangement joins TRBV5-4 to TRBJ2-7; TRBD1 might be the D (5 bases). Trimming took 0 bases from V and 0 from J, leaving 7 bases between them. This CDR3 region has 14 residues. From germline, CDR1 is SGHNT and CDR2 YYREEE (reference sequence). The CDR3 DNA is TGTGCCAGCAGCTTGGGACAGAACTCCTACGAGCAGTACTTC. The encoded protein is CASSLGQNSYEQYF.

V and J are TRBV23-1 and TRBJ1-6; D ambiguous. TRBV23-1 has ORF status, its function being uncertain. This CDR3 comprises 17 residues. V was cut by 0 bases and J by 0 bases, with 9 bases left in between. The CDR3 sequence is CASSQSRESSYNSPLHF. The CDR3 bases are TGCGCCAGCAGTCAATCTAGGGAGAGCTCCTATAATTCACCCCTCCACTTT.

This chain connects TRBV27 to TRBJ2-1, with a tentative D call TRBD1 (5 bases). CDR1 and CDR2 (germline): MNHEY, SMNVEV (reference sequence). V was trimmed by 5 bases and J by 3 bases, leaving 14 bases between them. The CDR3 consists of 15 residues. This chain's CDR3 is CASSPRGYGYNEQFF. In DNA form, the CDR3 reads TGTGCCAGCAGTCCAAGGGGTTATGGCTACAATGAGCAGTTCTTC.